The 8 T cell receptor beta chains given below trace back to one sample, sequenced in a study of blood T cells in healthy people across ages. The use of a sample-barcoded 5' primer and a J-beta primer mix characterized a second PCR of roughly 6 to 11 cycles. TCRdb called the 5' RACE reads again in MiXCR, with one record for every CDR3 protein. Of about 770,000 distinct CDR3 sequences in the sample, more than 40% were seen once. Source material: blood. All receptors come from a man in his 60s in good health.

The CDR3: CASSYSGVDSVETQYF. Written as DNA, the CDR3 is TGTGCCAGCAGTTACTCGGGAGTTGATAGCGTAGAGACCCAGTACTTC. The rearrangement joins TRBV6-5 to TRBJ2-5; TRBD2 might be the D (5 bases). This CDR3 spans 16 amino acids. Trimming stripped 0 bases from V and 4 bases from J, with 15 bases between. Germline-derived CDR1 and CDR2 are MNHEY and SVGAGI.

This clonotype was picked up a small number of times. J is TRBJ1-5 and V is TRBV4-3, with D tentatively TRBD1 (5 bases). V was trimmed by 0 bases and J by 1 base, leaving 13 bases between them. The CDR3 sequence is 17 residues long. From germline, CDR1 is LGHNA and CDR2 YSLEER. The CDR3 is CASSQDYRGRSNQPQHF. The CDR3 region has the DNA TGCGCCAGCAGCCAAGATTACCGGGGGAGGAGCAATCAGCCCCAGCATTTT.

V and J are TRBV12-3 or TRBV12-4 and TRBJ2-1; 11 bases match TRBD1. The length of the CDR3 is 14 residues. V was pared by 7 bases and J by 7 bases, with 6 bases of the junction left unmatched. DNA of the CDR3: TGTGCCAGCATTCGCGGACAGGGGGCGAATGAGCAGTTCTTC. Translation: CASIRGQGANEQFF.

This chain uses TRBV6-1 with TRBJ1-5; D is uncertain. The CDR3 is 13 amino acids. Germline values: CDR1 MNHNS, CDR2 SASEGT. Trimming pared 6 bases from V and 5 bases from J, leaving 11 bases between. CDR3 nucleotides: TGTGCCAGCAGCCCCGAGATATATCAGCCCCAGCATTTT. Its protein is CASSPEIYQPQHF.

A few counts support this clonotype. The CDR3 DNA is TGCGCCAGCAGCCAAGAGAGGCAGGGTAATGGCTACACCTTC. Residues: CASSQERQGNGYTF. The J gene is TRBJ1-2, the V gene TRBV4-1; perhaps TRBD1 as D (5 bases). Germline CDR1 reads MGHRA; CDR2 reads YSYEKL. The V end was cut by 0 bases, the J end by 6 bases, with 11 bases between. The CDR3 runs 14 residues.

The table lists this clonotype with a count of one. The chain has TRBV29-1 and TRBJ2-7; D may be TRBD1 or TRBD2 (7 bases each). Germline CDR1 SQVTM, CDR2 ANQGSEA. V lost 6 bases, J lost 7 bases, and 31 bases lay in between. CDR3 length equals 17 residues. In nucleotides, the CDR3 is TGCAGCGTCCTTACCGTCAGGGGGGGGGGCCAATACAATGAGCAGTACTTC. This sequence encodes CSVLTVRGGGQYNEQYF.

This chain links TRBV20-1 with TRBJ1-1; D is perhaps TRBD1 (6 bases). CDR3 length: 19 amino acids. CDR1 is DFQATT, CDR2 SNEGSKA, per germline (reference sequence). V gave up 6 bases and J gave up 0 bases, with 29 bases separating them. The CDR3 loop reads CSAFRNTGFIGSVNTEAFF. DNA of the CDR3: TGCAGTGCGTTCAGAAATACAGGGTTCATTGGTTCTGTGAACACTGAAGCTTTCTTT.

This clonotype was counted between two and nine times. The CDR3 here is CASSYGQGRTEAFF. CDR3 coding DNA: TGTGCCAGCAGTTACGGGCAGGGGAGGACTGAAGCTTTCTTT. V and J are TRBV6-5 and TRBJ1-1, with D possibly TRBD1 on 6 matching bases. Trimming removed 2 bases from V and 5 bases from J, with 12 bases in between. Per germline, CDR1 MNHEY and CDR2 SVGAGI. This CDR3 comprises 14 residues.